This T cell receptor beta chain is drawn from a study of blood T cells in healthy people across ages. Overall study findings and caveats: Using unsorted PBMCs precluded a conclusive naive versus antigen-experienced comparison.

This clonotype was observed at least ten times. Its antigen is not known. This CDR3 has 14 amino acids. A sample-barcoded 5' primer and a J-beta primer mix were used in a second PCR of roughly 6 to 11 cycles. Using its own MiXCR run on the 5' RACE reads, TCRdb lists one record per CDR3 protein. The sample carries 850,000 to 950,000 distinct CDR3 sequences, under 35% recorded once. The genes are TRBV21-1 and TRBJ2-3; TRBD2, the D gene given by the table, was not confirmed from the DNA. TRBV21-1 is a listed pseudogene. The sequenced sample consisted of blood. The receptor comes from a woman of 80 years or more in good health. This CDR3 is CASSGTSTTDTQYF. DNA for the CDR3: TGTGCCAGCTCCGGGACTAGTACCACAGATACGCAGTATTTT.